This T cell receptor beta chain derives from a study of T-cell memory formation after mild COVID-19. Overall study findings and caveats: The study detected some responding clones in pre-infection memory, suggesting cross-reactive memory joined.

A remark on this clonotype: Its specificity is unknown.

TCRdb passed the 5' RACE reads through MiXCR, listing each CDR3 protein once. This sample carries around 500,000 distinct CDR3 sequences, 18% of them seen once, and the ten largest clones take approximately 13%. This CDR3 has 18 residues. Germline values: CDR1 SGHVS, CDR2 FQNEAQ. The trim removed 5 bases at V and 0 bases at J, leaving 11 bases unmatched. This TCR came from an adult woman who had mild COVID-19 (a few samples of this study predate the infection). Cell type and time point are not known. The source material was PBMCs or a T cell subset sorted from them (not recorded which). V is TRBV7-8 and J is TRBJ1-5; 9 bases line up with TRBD1. The chain's CDR3 is CASSILGQGRNSNQPQHF. CDR3 DNA sequence: TGTGCCAGCAGCATTTTGGGACAGGGACGAAATAGCAATCAGCCCCAGCATTTT.